Described below is a single TCR beta chain sequence and its context. TCRdb's copy holds only in-frame clones and misses some; the assay was immunoSEQ multiplex PCR. The repertoire consists of 150,000 to 200,000 clones, with approximately 86% occurring once and the leading ten covering 2% to 2.5%. The data derive from a study of cytomegalovirus exposure and HLA in healthy donors. The CDR3 is made up of 19 amino acids. J gave up 6 bases and V 1 base, and 12 bases lay outside the gene matches. Germline CDR1 and CDR2: MGHRA and YSYEKL. The clonotype was recovered from a young man in good health and CMV-seropositive. The V and J genes are TRBV4-1 and TRBJ2-1, with TRBD2 identical over 13 bases. Sequencing used PBMCs. The CDR3 nucleotides read TGCGCCAGCAGCCAAGTCCCTACGTCACTAGCGGGGGGGCCCAATGAGCAGTTCTTC. Residues: CASSQVPTSLAGGPNEQFF.